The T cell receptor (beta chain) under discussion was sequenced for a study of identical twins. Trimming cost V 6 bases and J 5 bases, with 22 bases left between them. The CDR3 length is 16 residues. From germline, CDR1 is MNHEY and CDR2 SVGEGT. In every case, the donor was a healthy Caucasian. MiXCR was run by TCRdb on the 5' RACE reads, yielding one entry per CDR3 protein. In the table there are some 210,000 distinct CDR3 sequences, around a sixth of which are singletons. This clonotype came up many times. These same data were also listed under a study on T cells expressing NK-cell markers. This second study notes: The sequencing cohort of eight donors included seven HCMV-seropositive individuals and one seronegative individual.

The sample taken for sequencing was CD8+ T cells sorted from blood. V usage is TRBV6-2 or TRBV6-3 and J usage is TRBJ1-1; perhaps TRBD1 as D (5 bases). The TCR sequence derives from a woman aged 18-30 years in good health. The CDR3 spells CASSWNPRAPGTEAFF. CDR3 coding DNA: TGTGCCAGCAGCTGGAACCCCAGGGCCCCGGGGACTGAAGCTTTCTTT.